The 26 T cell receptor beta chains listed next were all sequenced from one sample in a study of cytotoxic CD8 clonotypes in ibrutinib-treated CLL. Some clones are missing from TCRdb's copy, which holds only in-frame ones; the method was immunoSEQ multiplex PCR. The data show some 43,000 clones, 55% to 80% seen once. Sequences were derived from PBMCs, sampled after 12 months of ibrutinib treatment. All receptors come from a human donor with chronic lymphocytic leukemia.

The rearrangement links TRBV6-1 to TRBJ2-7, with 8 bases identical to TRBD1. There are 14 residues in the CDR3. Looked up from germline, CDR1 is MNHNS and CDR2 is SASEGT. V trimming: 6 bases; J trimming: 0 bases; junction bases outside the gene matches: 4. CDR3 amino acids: CASRVGQVSYEQYF. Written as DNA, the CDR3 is TGTGCCAGCAGAGTGGGACAGGTCTCCTACGAGCAGTACTTC.

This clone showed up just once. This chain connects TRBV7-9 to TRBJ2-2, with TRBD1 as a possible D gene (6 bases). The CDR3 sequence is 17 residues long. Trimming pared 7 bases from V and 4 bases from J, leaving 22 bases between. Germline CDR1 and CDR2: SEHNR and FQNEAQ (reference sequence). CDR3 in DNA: TGTGCCAGCATCCCCGCTCGGGCAGGGGTGTTCACCGGGGAGCTGTTTTTT. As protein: CASIPARAGVFTGELFF. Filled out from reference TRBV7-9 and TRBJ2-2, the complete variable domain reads DTGVSQNPRHKITKRGQNVTFRCDPISEHNRLYWYRQTLGQGPEFLTYFQNEAQLEKSRLLSDRFSAERPKGSFSTLEIQRTEQGDSAMYLCASIPARAGVFTGELFFGEGSRLTVL.

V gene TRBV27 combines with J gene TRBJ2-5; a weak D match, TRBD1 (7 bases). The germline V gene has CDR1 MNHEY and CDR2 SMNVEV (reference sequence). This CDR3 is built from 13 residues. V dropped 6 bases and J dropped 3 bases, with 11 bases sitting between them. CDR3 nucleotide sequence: TGTGCCAGCAGCGGCGGGACAGAAGAGACCCAGTACTTC. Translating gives CASSGGTEETQYF.

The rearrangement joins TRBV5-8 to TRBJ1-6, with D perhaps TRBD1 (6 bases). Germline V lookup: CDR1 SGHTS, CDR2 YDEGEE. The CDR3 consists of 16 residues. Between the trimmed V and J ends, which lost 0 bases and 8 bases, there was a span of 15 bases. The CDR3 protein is CASSLGTDGGYSPLHF. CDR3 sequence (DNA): TGTGCCAGCAGCTTGGGGACAGACGGAGGATATTCACCCCTCCACTTT.

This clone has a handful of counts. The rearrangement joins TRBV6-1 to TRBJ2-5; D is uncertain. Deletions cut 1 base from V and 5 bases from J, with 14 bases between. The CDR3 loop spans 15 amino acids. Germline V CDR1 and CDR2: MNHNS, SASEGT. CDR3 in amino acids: CASSEEHAESETQYF. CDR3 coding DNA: TGTGCCAGCAGTGAAGAACATGCGGAATCGGAGACCCAGTACTTC.

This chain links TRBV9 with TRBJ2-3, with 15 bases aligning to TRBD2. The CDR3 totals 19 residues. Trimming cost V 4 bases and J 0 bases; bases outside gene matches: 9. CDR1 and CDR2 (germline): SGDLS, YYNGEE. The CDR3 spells CASSPLGTSGGPSTDTQYF. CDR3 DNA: TGTGCCAGCAGCCCACTAGGGACTAGCGGGGGGCCGAGCACAGATACGCAGTATTTT.

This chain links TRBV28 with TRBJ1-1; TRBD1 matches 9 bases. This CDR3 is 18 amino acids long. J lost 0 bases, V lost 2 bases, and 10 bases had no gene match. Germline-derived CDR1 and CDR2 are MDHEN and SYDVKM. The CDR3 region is CASSLDDWTGAMNTEAFF. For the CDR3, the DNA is TGTGCCAGCAGTTTAGACGATTGGACAGGGGCCATGAACACTGAAGCTTTCTTT.

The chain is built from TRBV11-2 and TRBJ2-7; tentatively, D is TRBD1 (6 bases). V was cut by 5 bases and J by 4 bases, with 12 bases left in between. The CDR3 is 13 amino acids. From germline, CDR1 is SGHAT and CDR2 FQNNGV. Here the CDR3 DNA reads TGTGCCAGCAGCCCCGGACAGAAGTACGAGCAGTACTTC. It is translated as CASSPGQKYEQYF.

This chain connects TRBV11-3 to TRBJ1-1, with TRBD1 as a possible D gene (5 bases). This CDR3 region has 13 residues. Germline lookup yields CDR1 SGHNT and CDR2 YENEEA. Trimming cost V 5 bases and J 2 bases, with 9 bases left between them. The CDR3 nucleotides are TGTGCCAGCAGCATATGGACAAACACTGAAGCTTTCTTT. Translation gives CASSIWTNTEAFF.

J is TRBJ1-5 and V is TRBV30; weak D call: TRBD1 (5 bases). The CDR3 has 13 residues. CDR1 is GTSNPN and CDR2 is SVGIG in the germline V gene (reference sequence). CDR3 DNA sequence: TGTGCTCTCCGGGTAGGGGAGCATCAGCCCCAGCATTTT. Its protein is CALRVGEHQPQHF.

The CDR3 DNA follows: TGCAGCGTTGTTTCTAGCGGGGGTGGAGATACGCAGTATTTT. Translation gives CSVVSSGGGDTQYF. The chain is built from TRBV29-1 and TRBJ2-3; TRBD2 aligns across 10 bases. There are 14 residues in the CDR3. CDR1 and CDR2 from the germline V gene are SQVTM and ANQGSEA. The J segment lost 5 bases and the V segment lost 4 bases, leaving 6 bases of the junction unmatched.

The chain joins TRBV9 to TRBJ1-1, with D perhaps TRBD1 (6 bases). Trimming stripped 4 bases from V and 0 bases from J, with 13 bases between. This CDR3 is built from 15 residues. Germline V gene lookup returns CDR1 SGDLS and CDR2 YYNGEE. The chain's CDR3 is CASSKGGAMNTEAFF. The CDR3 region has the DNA TGTGCCAGCAGCAAAGGGGGGGCGATGAACACTGAAGCTTTCTTT.

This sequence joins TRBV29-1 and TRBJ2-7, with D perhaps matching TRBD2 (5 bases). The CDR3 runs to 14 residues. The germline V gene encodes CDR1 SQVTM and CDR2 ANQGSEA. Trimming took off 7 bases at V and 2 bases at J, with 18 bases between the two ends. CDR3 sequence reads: CSAPSYGSAYEQYF. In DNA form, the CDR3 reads TGCAGCGCGCCCTCGTATGGGAGTGCCTACGAGCAGTACTTC.

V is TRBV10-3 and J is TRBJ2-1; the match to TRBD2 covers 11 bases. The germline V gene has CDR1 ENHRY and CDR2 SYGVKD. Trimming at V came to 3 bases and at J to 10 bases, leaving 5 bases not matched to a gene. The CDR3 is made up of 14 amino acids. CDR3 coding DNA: TGTGCCATCAGTGATAGCGGGGGGGCCCACGAGCAGTTCTTC. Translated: CAISDSGGAHEQFF.

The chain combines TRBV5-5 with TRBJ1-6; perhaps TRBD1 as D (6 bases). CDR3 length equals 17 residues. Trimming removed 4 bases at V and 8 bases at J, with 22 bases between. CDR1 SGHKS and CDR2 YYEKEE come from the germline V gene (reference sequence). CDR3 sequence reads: CASSRNPRNRGDSPLHF. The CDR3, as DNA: TGTGCCAGCAGCCGTAACCCCAGGAATAGGGGGGATTCACCCCTCCACTTT.

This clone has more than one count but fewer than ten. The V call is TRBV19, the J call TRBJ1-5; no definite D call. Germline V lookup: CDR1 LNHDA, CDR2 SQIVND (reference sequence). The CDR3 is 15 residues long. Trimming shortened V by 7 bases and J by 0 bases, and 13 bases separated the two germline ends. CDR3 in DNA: TGTGCCAGTATAAGGGAGGCTTATAGCAATCAGCCCCAGCATTTT. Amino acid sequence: CASIREAYSNQPQHF. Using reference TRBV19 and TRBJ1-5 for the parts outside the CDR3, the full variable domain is DGGITQSPKYLFRKEGQNVTLSCEQNLNHDAMYWYRQDPGQGLRLIYYSQIVNDFQKGDIAEGYSVSREKKESFPLTVTSAQKNPTAFYLCASIREAYSNQPQHFGDGTRLSIL.

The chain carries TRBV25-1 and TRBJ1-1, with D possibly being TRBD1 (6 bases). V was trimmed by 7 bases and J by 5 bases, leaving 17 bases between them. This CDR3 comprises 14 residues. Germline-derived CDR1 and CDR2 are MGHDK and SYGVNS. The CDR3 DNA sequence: TGTGCCAGCACCCCGGAAGGGGGTCGGACTGAAGCTTTCTTT. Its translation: CASTPEGGRTEAFF. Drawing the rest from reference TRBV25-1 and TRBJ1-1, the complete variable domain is EADIYQTPRYLVIGTGKKITLECSQTMGHDKMYWYQQDPGMELHLIHYSYGVNSTEKGDLSSESTVSRIRTEHFPLTLESARPSHTSQYLCASTPEGGRTEAFFGQGTRLTVV.

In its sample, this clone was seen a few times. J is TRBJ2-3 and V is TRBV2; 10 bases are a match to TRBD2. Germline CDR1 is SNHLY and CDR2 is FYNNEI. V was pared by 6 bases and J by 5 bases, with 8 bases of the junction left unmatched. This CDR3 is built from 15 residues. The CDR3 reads CASSPELAGRDTQYF. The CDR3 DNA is TGTGCCAGCAGCCCCGAACTAGCGGGGAGAGATACGCAGTATTTT.

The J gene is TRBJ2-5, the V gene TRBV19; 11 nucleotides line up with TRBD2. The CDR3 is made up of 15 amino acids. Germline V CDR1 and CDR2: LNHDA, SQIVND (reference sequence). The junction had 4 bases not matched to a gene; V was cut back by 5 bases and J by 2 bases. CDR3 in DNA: TGTGCCAGTAGTGAGGGACTAGCGGAACAAGAGACCCAGTACTTC. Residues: CASSEGLAEQETQYF.

The CDR3: CASSLIDRRDSPLHF. DNA of the CDR3: TGTGCCAGCAGCTTAATCGACAGGAGGGATTCACCCCTCCACTTT. The chain joins TRBV5-4 to TRBJ1-6; the D gene is possibly TRBD1 (6 bases). Trimming stripped 2 bases from V and 8 bases from J, with 14 bases between. Germline V gives CDR1 SGHNT, CDR2 YYREEE (reference sequence). This CDR3 contains 15 residues.

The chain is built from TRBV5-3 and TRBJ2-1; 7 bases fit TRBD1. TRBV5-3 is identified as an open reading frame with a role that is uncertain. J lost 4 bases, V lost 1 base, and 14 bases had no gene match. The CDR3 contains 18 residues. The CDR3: CARSLTPSDRESYNEQFF. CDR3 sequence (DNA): TGTGCCAGAAGCTTGACTCCTAGTGACAGGGAATCATACAATGAGCAGTTCTTC.

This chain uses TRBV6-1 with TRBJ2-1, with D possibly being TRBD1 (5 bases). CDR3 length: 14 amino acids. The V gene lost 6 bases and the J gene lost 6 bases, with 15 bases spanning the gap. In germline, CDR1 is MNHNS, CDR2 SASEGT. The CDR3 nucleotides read TGTGCCAGCAGCCAGGGCCGATCGGGCAATGAGCAGTTCTTC. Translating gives CASSQGRSGNEQFF.

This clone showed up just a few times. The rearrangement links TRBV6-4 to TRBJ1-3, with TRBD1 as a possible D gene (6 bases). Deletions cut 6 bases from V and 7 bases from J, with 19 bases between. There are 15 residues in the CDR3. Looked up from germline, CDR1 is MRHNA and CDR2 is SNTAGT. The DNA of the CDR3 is TGTGCCAGCAGCCCCCGGGACAACCCGGAGAACACCATATATTTT. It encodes CASSPRDNPENTIYF.

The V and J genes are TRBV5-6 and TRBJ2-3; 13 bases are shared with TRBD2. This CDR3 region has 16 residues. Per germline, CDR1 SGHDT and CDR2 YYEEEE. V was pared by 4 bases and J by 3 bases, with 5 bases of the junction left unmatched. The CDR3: CASSHTTSGGTDTQYF. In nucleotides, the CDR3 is TGTGCCAGCAGCCACACGACTAGCGGGGGGACAGATACGCAGTATTTT.

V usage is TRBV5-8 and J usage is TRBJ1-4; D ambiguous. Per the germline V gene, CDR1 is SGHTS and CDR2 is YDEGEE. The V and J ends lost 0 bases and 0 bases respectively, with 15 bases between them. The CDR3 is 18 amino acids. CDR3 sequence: CASSLGLGPDATNEKLFF. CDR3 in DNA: TGTGCCAGCAGCTTGGGATTGGGCCCCGATGCAACTAATGAAAAACTGTTTTTT. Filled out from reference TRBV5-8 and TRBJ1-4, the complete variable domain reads EAGVTQSPTHLIKTRGQQATLRCSPISGHTSVYWYQQALGLGLQFLLWYDEGEERNRGNFPPRFSGRQFPNYSSELNVNALELEDSALYLCASSLGLGPDATNEKLFFGSGTQLSVL.

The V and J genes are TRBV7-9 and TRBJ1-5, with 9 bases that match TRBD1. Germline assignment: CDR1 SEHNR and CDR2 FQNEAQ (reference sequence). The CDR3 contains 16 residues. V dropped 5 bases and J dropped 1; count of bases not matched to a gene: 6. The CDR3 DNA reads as TGTGCCAGCAGCCCTGGGACAGGGAGAAGCAATCAGCCCCAGCATTTT. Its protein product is CASSPGTGRSNQPQHF.